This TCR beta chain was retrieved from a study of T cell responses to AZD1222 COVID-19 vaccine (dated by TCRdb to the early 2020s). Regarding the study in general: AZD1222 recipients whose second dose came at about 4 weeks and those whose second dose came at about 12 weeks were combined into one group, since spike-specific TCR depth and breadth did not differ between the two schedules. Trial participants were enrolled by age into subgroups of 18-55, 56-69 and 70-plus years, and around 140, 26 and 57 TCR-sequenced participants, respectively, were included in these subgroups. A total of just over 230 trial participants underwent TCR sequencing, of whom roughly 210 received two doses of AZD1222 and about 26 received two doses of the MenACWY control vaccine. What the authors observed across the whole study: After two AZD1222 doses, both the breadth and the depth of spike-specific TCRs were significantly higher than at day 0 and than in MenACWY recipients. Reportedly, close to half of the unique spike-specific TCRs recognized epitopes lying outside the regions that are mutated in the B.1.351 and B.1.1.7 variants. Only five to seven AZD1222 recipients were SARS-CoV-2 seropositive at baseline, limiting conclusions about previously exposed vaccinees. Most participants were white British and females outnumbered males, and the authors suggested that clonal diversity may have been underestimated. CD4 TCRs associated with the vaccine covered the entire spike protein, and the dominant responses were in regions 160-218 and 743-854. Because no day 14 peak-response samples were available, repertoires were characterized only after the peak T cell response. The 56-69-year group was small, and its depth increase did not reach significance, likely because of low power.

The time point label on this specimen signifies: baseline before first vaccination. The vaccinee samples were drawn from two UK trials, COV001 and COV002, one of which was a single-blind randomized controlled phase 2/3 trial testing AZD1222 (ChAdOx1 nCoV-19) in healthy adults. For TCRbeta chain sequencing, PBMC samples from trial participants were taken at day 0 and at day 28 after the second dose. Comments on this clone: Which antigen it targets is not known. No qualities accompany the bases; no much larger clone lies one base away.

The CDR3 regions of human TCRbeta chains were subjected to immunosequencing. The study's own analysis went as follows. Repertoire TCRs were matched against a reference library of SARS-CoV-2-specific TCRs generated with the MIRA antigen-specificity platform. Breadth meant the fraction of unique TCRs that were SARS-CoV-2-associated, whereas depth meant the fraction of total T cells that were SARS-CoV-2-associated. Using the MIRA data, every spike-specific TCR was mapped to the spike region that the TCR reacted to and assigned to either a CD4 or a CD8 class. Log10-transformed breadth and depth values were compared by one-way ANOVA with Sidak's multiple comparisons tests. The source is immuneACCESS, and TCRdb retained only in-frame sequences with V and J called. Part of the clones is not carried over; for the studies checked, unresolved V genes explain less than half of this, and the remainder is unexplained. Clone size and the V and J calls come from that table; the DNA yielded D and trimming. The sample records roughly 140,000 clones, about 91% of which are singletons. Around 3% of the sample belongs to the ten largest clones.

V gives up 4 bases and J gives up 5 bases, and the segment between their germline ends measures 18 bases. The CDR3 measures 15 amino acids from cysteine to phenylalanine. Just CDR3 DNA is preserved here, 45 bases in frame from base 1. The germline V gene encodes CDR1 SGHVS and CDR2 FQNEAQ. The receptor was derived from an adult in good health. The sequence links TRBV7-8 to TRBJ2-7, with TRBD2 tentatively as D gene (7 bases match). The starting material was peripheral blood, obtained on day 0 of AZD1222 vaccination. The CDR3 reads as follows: CASSSLRGGIDEQYF. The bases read TGTGCCAGCAGCTCTCTCAGGGGAGGGATTGACGAGCAGTACTTC.